This T cell receptor (beta chain) is from a study of immune heterogeneity within non-small cell lung tumors. In the study overall: With respect to histology, the tumors encompassed a few squamous cell carcinomas, around 9 non-squamous carcinomas and 1 not otherwise specified. General study results and limits: Within a patient, dominant CDR3 beta clonotypes were shared across sites, though different locations had unique frequent clones.

This clonotype was detected ten times or more. Its antigen is not identified. V lost 1 base, J lost 1 base, and 11 bases lay in between. This CDR3 comprises 15 residues. Per the germline V gene, CDR1 is GTSNPN and CDR2 is SVGIG (reference sequence). Genomic DNA extracted from bulk tumor tissue served as template. A total of about 0.6 ug was used per sample. Surgical sampling yielded several biopsies per primary tumor (spaced far apart). Patients went through curative surgery, and their non-small cell lung cancer was untreated and newly diagnosed. Multiplex PCR amplified TCR beta CDR3 with 32 V and 13 J primers. TCRdb reprocessed the multiplex PCR reads via MiXCR and lists one record per CDR3 protein. The sample carries 10,000 to 11,000 distinct CDR3 sequences, approximately 20% recorded once.

The genes are TRBV30 and TRBJ1-5; D is possibly TRBD1 (6 bases). The sequenced sample was lung tumor tissue. The sequence was obtained from a man aged 55 to 69 with non-small cell lung cancer. CDR3 bases: TGTGCCTGGAGTGGCTGGCAGGGGAGCAATCAGCCCCAGCATTTT. As protein: CAWSGWQGSNQPQHF. Filled out from reference TRBV30 and TRBJ1-5, the complete variable domain reads SQTIHQWPATLVQPVGSPLSLECTVEGTSNPNLYWYRQAAGRGLQLLFYSVGIGQISSEVPQNLSASRPQDRQFILSSKKLLLSDSGFYLCAWSGWQGSNQPQHFGDGTRLSIL.